The rows below give T cell receptor beta chains drawn from one sample of a study of CD8+ T cells in alopecia areata. Method: immunoSEQ multiplex PCR; TCRdb's copy keeps in-frame clones and lacks some. The table includes some 110,000 clones, roughly three fifths detected once. The material sequenced was CD8+ T cells sorted from blood, taken at week 24, from a patient treated with tofacitinib. Receptors originate from a human donor with alopecia areata. Each CDR3 is given with its conserved first and last residue. The D gene is left open where the match is weak. Part of the rows lack a size; the others show once, few, many or a class for expanded clones.

d_call clone_size j_call v_call cdr3_aa cdr3_nt
TRBD1 NA TRBJ2-2 TRBV5-1 CASSDGQGGTGELFF TGCGCCAGCAGCGATGGACAGGGGGGCACCGGGGAGCTGTTTTTT
NA NA TRBJ2-7 TRBV29-1 CSVLGNEQYF TGCAGCGTTTTAGGAAACGAGCAGTACTTC
TRBD1 NA TRBJ2-1 TRBV5-1 CASSFYLEGALGEQFF TGCGCCAGCAGCTTCTATCTCGAGGGGGCCTTGGGTGAGCAGTTCTTC
NA many TRBJ2-7 TRBV6-6 CASSDYEQYF TGTGCCAGCAGTGACTACGAGCAGTACTTC
NA NA TRBJ1-6 TRBV10-3 CAISESAKNSPLHF TGTGCCATCAGTGAGTCCGCCAAGAATTCACCCCTCCACTTT
NA NA TRBJ2-1 TRBV5-6 CASSLVYRQGNEQFF TGTGCCAGCAGCTTGGTATATCGGCAGGGGAATGAGCAGTTCTTC
NA NA TRBJ1-2 TRBV2 CASSEGAGEGYGYTF TGTGCCAGCAGTGAAGGGGCAGGGGAAGGCTATGGCTACACCTTC
TRBD1 NA TRBJ1-2 TRBV11-2 CASSFGTDWRGYTF TGTGCCAGCAGCTTCGGGACAGACTGGCGGGGCTACACCTTC
NA few TRBJ2-2 TRBV5-4 CASSPKARDTGELFF TGTGCCAGCAGCCCCAAGGCCAGGGACACCGGGGAGCTGTTTTTT
TRBD1 NA TRBJ1-6 TRBV30 CAWSVGTGDSPLHF TGTGCCTGGAGTGTTGGGACAGGGGACTCACCCCTCCACTTT
NA NA TRBJ2-1 TRBV30 CAWSVEFSYNEQFF TGTGCCTGGAGTGTAGAATTTTCCTACAATGAGCAGTTCTTC
TRBD1 NA TRBJ2-5 TRBV7-9 CASSLPRQGRETQYF TGTGCCAGCAGCTTACCGAGACAGGGTCGGGAGACCCAGTACTTC
NA few TRBJ2-5 TRBV13 CASSLVRWTASGQETQYF TGTGCCAGCAGCTTAGTTAGGTGGACAGCCTCCGGGCAAGAGACCCAGTACTTC
TRBD2 few TRBJ2-3 TRBV4-1 CASSPARGGADTQYF TGCGCCAGCAGCCCAGCACGCGGGGGGGCAGATACGCAGTATTTT
NA NA TRBJ2-7 TRBV4-2 CASSPQGRDYEQYF TGTGCCAGCAGCCCCCAAGGCAGGGACTACGAGCAGTACTTC
NA NA TRBJ1-1 TRBV5-1 CASSWEVAGEAFF TGCGCCAGCAGCTGGGAGGTGGCTGGTGAAGCTTTCTTT
NA NA TRBJ1-1 TRBV29-1 CSALRVHLVEAFF TGCAGCGCTCTACGGGTCCACCTTGTGGAAGCTTTCTTT
NA NA TRBJ1-2 TRBV14 CASSQPYRDGTNYGYTF TGTGCCAGCAGCCAACCATATAGGGACGGAACTAACTATGGCTACACCTTC
NA few TRBJ2-3 TRBV6-5 CASGWGARTDTQYF TGTGCCAGCGGCTGGGGGGCCCGCACAGATACGCAGTATTTT
NA NA TRBJ2-5 TRBV2 CASSGYQEIQYF TGTGCCAGCAGTGGGTACCAAGAGATCCAGTACTTC
TRBD1 NA TRBJ2-5 TRBV5-1 CASSLAGTGWETQYF TGCGCCAGCAGCTTGGCTGGGACAGGTTGGGAGACCCAGTACTTC
NA few TRBJ2-1 TRBV30 CAWSMGVGEQFF TGTGCCTGGAGTATGGGGGTTGGTGAGCAGTTCTTC
NA NA TRBJ1-2 TRBV11-2 CASSPPYTF TGTGCCAGCAGCCCTCCCTACACCTTC
NA once TRBJ2-4 TRBV5-6 CASSPPAGNIQYF TGTGCCAGCAGCCCCCCCGCTGGAAACATTCAGTACTTC
NA NA TRBJ2-1 TRBV5-6 CASSLDVVGRNEQFF TGTGCCAGCAGCTTAGATGTTGTGGGGCGTAATGAGCAGTTCTTC
NA once TRBJ1-1 TRBV30 CACFPGGRGTEAFF TGTGCCTGTTTTCCCGGTGGGAGGGGCACTGAAGCTTTCTTT
NA NA TRBJ2-5 TRBV7-8 CASSLGGREETQYF TGTGCCAGCAGCTTAGGGGGGCGAGAAGAGACCCAGTACTTC
NA NA TRBJ2-5 TRBV7-8 CASEAGWPETQYF TGTGCCAGCGAAGCAGGGTGGCCGGAGACCCAGTACTTC
NA NA TRBJ2-2 TRBV27 CASSTLVNTGELFF TGTGCCAGCAGTACCTTAGTGAACACCGGGGAGCTGTTTTTT
NA NA TRBJ2-7 TRBV9 CASSVGVGSYEQYF TGTGCCAGCAGCGTAGGGGTGGGCTCCTACGAGCAGTACTTC
NA NA TRBJ1-1 TRBV25-1 CASSERAYQNTEAFF TGTGCCAGCAGTGAACGGGCCTACCAGAACACTGAAGCTTTCTTT
TRBD1 few TRBJ1-1 TRBV9 CASSARRTGPRGTEAFF TGTGCCAGCAGCGCCCGGAGGACAGGCCCTAGGGGGACTGAAGCTTTCTTT
NA few TRBJ1-1 TRBV29-1 CSVNPQGALEAFF TGCAGCGTTAACCCCCAAGGGGCGTTGGAAGCTTTCTTT
NA NA TRBJ2-2 TRBV5-6 CASSLAGTAPRNTGELFF TGTGCCAGCAGCTTGGCAGGTACGGCGCCTAGGAACACCGGGGAGCTGTTTTTT
NA NA TRBJ1-2 TRBV29-1 CSVDSQGGGYTF TGCAGCGTTGATAGCCAGGGCGGGGGCTACACCTTC
TRBD2 few TRBJ2-7 TRBV7-9 CASSLPLAGAYEQYF TGTGCCAGCAGCTTACCTCTAGCGGGGGCCTACGAGCAGTACTTC
TRBD1 NA TRBJ2-5 TRBV2 CASHRGETQYF TGTGCCAGTCACAGGGGCGAGACCCAGTACTTC
NA few TRBJ2-3 TRBV2 CASGEGTDTQYF TGTGCCAGTGGCGAGGGGACAGATACGCAGTATTTT
NA NA TRBJ1-1 TRBV28 CASVSGEAFF TGTGCCAGTGTCTCGGGTGAAGCTTTCTTT
TRBD1 NA TRBJ2-7 TRBV14 CASSNDRVSYEQYF TGTGCCAGCAGCAACGACAGGGTCTCCTACGAGCAGTACTTC
TRBD1 once TRBJ1-2 TRBV5-1 CASSPVDRELGYTF TGCGCCAGCAGCCCGGTCGACAGGGAACTTGGCTACACCTTC
NA NA TRBJ1-3 TRBV15 CATSSPYRAGNTIYF TGTGCCACCAGCAGTCCCTACAGGGCGGGAAACACCATATATTTT
TRBD1 NA TRBJ2-6 TRBV4-3 CASSQNPGGEGIANVLTF TGCGCCAGCAGCCAGAACCCAGGGGGCGAGGGTATAGCCAACGTCCTGACTTTC
TRBD1 NA TRBJ1-5 TRBV27 CASSFGTGVGQPQHF TGTGCCAGCAGTTTCGGGACAGGGGTTGGGCAGCCCCAGCATTTT
NA NA TRBJ2-7 TRBV6-5 CASSYETAYEQYF TGTGCCAGCAGTTACGAAACGGCCTACGAGCAGTACTTC
NA few TRBJ2-5 TRBV30 CAWASSPGTVYQETQYF TGTGCCTGGGCCTCATCCCCGGGGACGGTGTACCAAGAGACCCAGTACTTC